The 30 T cell receptor beta chains below were found in one sample sequenced in a study of blood T cell repertoires in COVID-19. Using immunoSEQ multiplex PCR, the repertoire was profiled, and TCRdb retains in-frame clones only, with some absent. The repertoire holds about 100,000 clones, with roughly 85% as singletons. Sequencing input: peripheral blood. These receptors were obtained from a human donor in a cohort sampled during active COVID-19.

This clone was counted only a few times. The V and J genes are TRBV11-3 and TRBJ2-5; D is possibly TRBD2 (6 bases). Between the trimmed V and J ends, which lost 5 bases and 4 bases, there was a span of 14 bases. CDR3 length: 14 amino acids. CDR1 and CDR2 from the germline V gene are SGHNT and YENEEA. Written as DNA, the CDR3 is TGTGCCAGCAGCCCCCGGGGGTCCCCAGAGACCCAGTACTTC. As protein: CASSPRGSPETQYF.

This clone is a singleton in its sample. V usage is TRBV18 and J usage is TRBJ1-1; D is unresolved. Germline CDR1 KGHSH, CDR2 LQKENI. V was pared by 4 bases and J by 8 bases, with 14 bases between. This CDR3 has 13 amino acids. This CDR3 is CASSLTGGREAFF. The CDR3 DNA reads TGTGCCAGCTCACTGACCGGCGGGAGGGAAGCTTTCTTT.

The chain links TRBV10-3 to TRBJ2-1; 9 bases align to TRBD2. Germline CDR1 ENHRY, CDR2 SYGVKD. The CDR3 is 16 residues long. J lost 6 bases, V lost 0 bases, and 6 bases had no gene match. In nucleotides, the CDR3 is TGTGCCATCAGTGAGTCGTTAGCGGGGGCCGGCAATGAGCAGTTCTTC. Its protein is CAISESLAGAGNEQFF.

V and J are TRBV15 and TRBJ1-2; 9 bases are shared with TRBD1. The V segment lost 0 bases and the J segment 8 bases; nucleotides outside the gene matches: 13. Germline V gene data show CDR1 as LNHNV and CDR2 as YYDKDF (reference sequence). The CDR3 length is 17 residues. The CDR3 DNA is TGTGCCACCAGCAGAGACGCCTCACAGGGACAGGGAATGGGCTACACCTTC. Protein sequence: CATSRDASQGQGMGYTF.

This chain links TRBV6-2 or TRBV6-3 with TRBJ1-1, with a possible D match to TRBD1 (5 bases). This CDR3 contains 16 residues. CDR1 is MNHEY and CDR2 is SVGEGT in the germline V gene. V lost 2 bases to trimming and J lost 0 bases, with 13 bases between them. The DNA for the CDR3 is TGTGCCAGCAGTTACAGCTGGGAGGGACTGAACACTGAAGCTTTCTTT. This sequence encodes CASSYSWEGLNTEAFF.

The chain couples TRBV19 to TRBJ1-5; D gene ambiguous. CDR3 length: 12 amino acids. V lost 7 bases to trimming and J lost 4 bases, with 8 bases between them. Germline V CDR1 and CDR2: LNHDA, SQIVND (reference sequence). The CDR3 DNA reads TGTGCCAGTATGGAGGATAATCAGCCCCAGCATTTT. Encoded protein: CASMEDNQPQHF.

V gene TRBV19 combines with J gene TRBJ2-1; no definite D call. CDR3 size: 15 residues. V was trimmed by 3 bases and J by 0 bases, leaving 9 bases between them. Germline V gene sequence: CDR1 LNHDA, CDR2 SQIVND (reference sequence). As DNA, the CDR3 is TGTGCCAGTAGTATTGTTGCGGCCTCCTACAATGAGCAGTTCTTC. Translation gives CASSIVAASYNEQFF.

V is TRBV18 and J is TRBJ2-7, with a tentative D call TRBD2 (6 bases). V lost 4 bases and J lost 6, with 13 bases in between. The CDR3 length is 13 residues. Looked up from germline, CDR1 is KGHSH and CDR2 is LQKENI. This chain's CDR3 is CASSRVQEGEQYF. Written as DNA, the CDR3 is TGTGCCAGCTCACGGGTGCAGGAGGGCGAGCAGTACTTC.

This clone was seen a few times. The V call is TRBV5-6, the J call TRBJ2-5; 11 bases are a match to TRBD2. Losses at the gene ends were 2 bases for V and 1 base for J; bases not matched to a gene: 10. CDR3 size: 18 residues. Germline V gene lookup returns CDR1 SGHDT and CDR2 YYEEEE. Written as DNA, the CDR3 is TGTGCCAGCAGCTTAATTATGGGGACTAGCGGTTTCCAAGAGACCCAGTACTTC. Its translation is CASSLIMGTSGFQETQYF. The full variable domain, its missing parts supplied by reference TRBV5-6 and TRBJ2-5, is DAGVTQSPTHLIKTRGQQVTLRCSPKSGHDTVSWYQQALGQGPQFIFQYYEEEERQRGNFPDRFSGHQFPNYSSELNVNALLLGDSALYLCASSLIMGTSGFQETQYFGPGTRLLVL.

The CDR3 here is CASSIGWTATNEKLFF. CDR3 in DNA: TGTGCCAGTAGTATTGGGTGGACAGCAACTAATGAAAAACTGTTTTTT. The V gene is TRBV19, the J gene TRBJ1-4; D possibly corresponds to TRBD1 (6 bases). Trimming removed 3 bases from V and 0 bases from J, with 11 bases in between. This CDR3 comprises 16 residues. CDR1 LNHDA and CDR2 SQIVND come from the germline V gene (reference sequence).

This chain joins TRBV5-1 and TRBJ1-2, with 7 positions matching TRBD1. V lost 3 bases, J lost 4 bases, and 6 bases stayed unmatched. Germline CDR1 reads SGHRS; CDR2 reads YFSETQ. The CDR3 is 14 residues long. CDR3 DNA: TGCGCCAGCAGCTCCGGCGGGACAGCCTATGGCTACACCTTC. It yields the protein CASSSGGTAYGYTF.

This chain links TRBV7-9 with TRBJ1-5; D perhaps matches TRBD1 (5 bases). The ends were cut back, 6 bases at V and 6 bases at J, with 12 bases in the middle. Germline CDR1 SEHNR, CDR2 FQNEAQ (reference sequence). The CDR3 extends over 13 amino acids. The CDR3 sequence is CASSSMGGQPQHF. CDR3 DNA sequence: TGTGCCAGCAGTTCCATGGGGGGTCAGCCCCAGCATTTT.

This clone was detected once. The chain joins TRBV6-5 to TRBJ1-1; D remains unclear. The germline V gene has CDR1 MNHEY and CDR2 SVGAGI. The V gene lost 6 bases and the J gene lost 11 bases, with 16 bases spanning the gap. The CDR3 contains 12 residues. The CDR3 DNA follows: TGTGCCAGCAGCCCCCGGGCGCCGGGGGCTTTCTTT. It translates to CASSPRAPGAFF.

The chain joins TRBV5-1 to TRBJ2-1, with a tentative D call TRBD2 (6 bases). Per germline, CDR1 SGHRS and CDR2 YFSETQ. The CDR3 runs 14 residues. V lost 0 bases and J lost 4, with 8 bases in between. The CDR3 nucleotides are TGCGCCAGCAGCTTGGCGGGACTTTACAATGAGCAGTTCTTC. It translates to CASSLAGLYNEQFF. Variable domain in full (rest from reference TRBV5-1 and TRBJ2-1): KAGVTQTPRYLIKTRGQQVTLSCSPISGHRSVSWYQQTPGQGLQFLFEYFSETQRNKGNFPGRFSGRQFSNSRSEMNVSTLELGDSALYLCASSLAGLYNEQFFGPGTRLTVL.

This clone was detected only once. This chain links TRBV18 with TRBJ1-5, with D unresolved. The CDR3 is 15 residues long. V shed 3 bases and J shed 0 bases, with 9 bases lying between them. Germline CDR1 reads KGHSH; CDR2 reads LQKENI. The CDR3: CASSPSGNSNQPQHF. The CDR3, as DNA: TGTGCCAGCTCACCTTCAGGCAATAGCAATCAGCCCCAGCATTTT.

V usage is TRBV7-2 and J usage is TRBJ2-1, with 7 bases lining up with TRBD2. The V gene's germline CDR1 is SGHTA and CDR2 FQGNSA. The V segment lost 3 bases and the J segment 5 bases; nucleotides outside the gene matches: 16. This CDR3 has 18 amino acids. The CDR3 spells CASSFGGGITIEDNEQFF. The CDR3 region has the DNA TGTGCCAGCAGCTTTGGCGGGGGAATAACAATCGAAGACAATGAGCAGTTCTTC.

The chain recombines TRBV19 with TRBJ1-5; tentative D call: TRBD1 (5 bases). Germline V gene lookup returns CDR1 LNHDA and CDR2 SQIVND (reference sequence). V lost 5 bases and J 11 bases, leaving 13 bases between the germline ends. The CDR3 spans 12 residues. This chain's CDR3 is CASSPGGVAQHF. The CDR3 DNA is TGTGCCAGTAGTCCGGGAGGGGTGGCCCAGCATTTT. The full variable domain, rest sourced from reference TRBV19 and TRBJ1-5, is DGGITQSPKYLFRKEGQNVTLSCEQNLNHDAMYWYRQDPGQGLRLIYYSQIVNDFQKGDIAEGYSVSREKKESFPLTVTSAQKNPTAFYLCASSPGGVAQHFGDGTRLSIL.

In this sample, this clone turned up once. The DNA for the CDR3 is TGTGCCAGCAGCTTAGACCCACAGGGTGCTGAAGCTTTCTTT. It encodes CASSLDPQGAEAFF. The V gene is TRBV7-9, the J gene TRBJ1-1; a possible D gene is TRBD1 (6 bases). Trimming left V 1 base short and J 6 bases short, with 12 bases between. Per germline, CDR1 SEHNR and CDR2 FQNEAQ (reference sequence). The CDR3 spans 14 residues.

This rearrangement joins TRBV15 to TRBJ1-1, with no clear D. This CDR3 comprises 16 residues. Germline V gives CDR1 LNHNV, CDR2 YYDKDF (reference sequence). Trimming took 0 bases from V and 2 from J, leaving 13 bases between them. This chain's CDR3 is CATSRDYPVLNTEAFF. CDR3 DNA sequence: TGTGCCACCAGCAGAGATTATCCGGTTCTTAACACTGAAGCTTTCTTT. The variable domain in full, with the rest retrieved from reference TRBV15 and TRBJ1-1, is DAMVIQNPRYQVTQFGKPVTLSCSQTLNHNVMYWYQQKSSQAPKLLFHYYDKDFNNEADTPDNFQSRRPNTSFCFLDIRSPGLGDTAMYLCATSRDYPVLNTEAFFGQGTRLTVV.

The chain couples TRBV5-5 to TRBJ2-1; 7 bases align to TRBD2. The ends lost 3 bases at V and 0 bases at J; junction bases unmatched: 9. This CDR3 has 17 residues. Germline V CDR1 and CDR2: SGHKS, YYEKEE (reference sequence). The CDR3 nucleotides read TGTGCCAGCAGCTCGATATCTAGCGGTAGCTCCTACAATGAGCAGTTCTTC. It yields the protein CASSSISSGSSYNEQFF.

A note on this clone: At one end the junction does not follow the germline gene, possibly because of a read error. V is TRBV30 and J is TRBJ2-1; D may correspond to TRBD1 or TRBD2 (5 bases each). The CDR3 runs to 11 residues. Per the germline V gene, CDR1 is GTSNPN and CDR2 is SVGIG (reference sequence). CDR3 nucleotides: TGTGCCTCGGGGCGCGCAGGGCCCCCCCTCTTC. The encoded protein is CASGRAGPPLF.

As DNA, the CDR3 is TGCGCCAGCAGCCAAGATCCAGGACTAGCGGGAGGGGATGGCAATGAGCAGTTCTTC. This codes for CASSQDPGLAGGDGNEQFF. J is TRBJ2-1 and V is TRBV4-1; 15 bases map to TRBD2. The V segment lost 0 bases and the J segment 6 bases; nucleotides outside the gene matches: 9. Germline CDR1 and CDR2: MGHRA and YSYEKL. CDR3 size: 19 residues.

This clone was observed a few times. The CDR3 DNA is TGTGCCAGCAGCTGGGCCCGTGGATCATCCCTCGATGAGCAGTTCTTC. Its protein product is CASSWARGSSLDEQFF. The chain uses TRBV5-4 and TRBJ2-1, with no clear D. CDR1 is SGHNT and CDR2 is YYREEE in the germline V gene (reference sequence). This CDR3 has 16 amino acids. Trimming took off 3 bases at V and 8 bases at J, with 21 bases between the two ends.

Points on this clone: The junction and the germline gene differ at one end; a read error may be behind it. The chain employs TRBV4-1 and TRBJ2-7, with 11 positions matching TRBD1. Germline V CDR1 and CDR2: MGHRA, YSYEKL. CDR3 length: 15 amino acids. Here the CDR3 DNA reads TGCGCCAGCAGCCAAACCCTGGACAGGGGGCCACTCCTCCGCTTC. This encodes CASSQTLDRGPLLRF.

The chain employs TRBV4-1 and TRBJ2-3; 9 bases are shared with TRBD2. The CDR3 loop spans 17 amino acids. The J segment lost 1 base and the V segment lost 6 bases, leaving 11 bases of the junction unmatched. CDR1 and CDR2 from the germline V gene are MGHRA and YSYEKL. The CDR3 DNA is TGCGCCAGCAGTTGGGGCGGCGGGGGGGTCCGCACAGATACGCAGTATTTT. Protein product: CASSWGGGGVRTDTQYF.

The chain recombines TRBV28 with TRBJ1-5; TRBD1 matches 10 bases. There are 15 residues in the CDR3. Germline V CDR1 and CDR2: MDHEN, SYDVKM. J gave up 1 base and V 5 bases, and 2 bases lay outside the gene matches. The CDR3 loop is CASSPGQGSNQPQHF. CDR3 DNA: TGTGCCAGCAGTCCGGGACAGGGGAGCAATCAGCCCCAGCATTTT.

The V call is TRBV30, the J call TRBJ1-1, with D possibly TRBD1 on 6 matching bases. Germline-derived CDR1 and CDR2 are GTSNPN and SVGIG (reference sequence). The V end was cut by 4 bases, the J end by 5 bases, with 11 bases between. This CDR3 contains 12 residues. The CDR3: CAWKLRGTEAFF. CDR3 nucleotide sequence: TGTGCCTGGAAACTCAGGGGAACTGAAGCTTTCTTT. Together with reference TRBV30 and TRBJ1-1, the CDR3 gives the full variable domain: SQTIHQWPATLVQPVGSPLSLECTVEGTSNPNLYWYRQAAGRGLQLLFYSVGIGQISSEVPQNLSASRPQDRQFILSSKKLLLSDSGFYLCAWKLRGTEAFFGQGTRLTVV.

This chain uses TRBV10-2 with TRBJ2-1, with 9 bases aligning to TRBD2. The V and J ends lost 10 bases and 4 bases, in that order; junction bases with no gene match: 8. The germline gives CDR1 WSHSY, CDR2 SAAADI. This CDR3 contains 14 residues. DNA for the CDR3: TGCGCCATCTCTGCGGGAGGGTCGTACAATGAGCAGTTCTTC. It encodes CAISAGGSYNEQFF.

The sample holds many counts of this clone. The J gene is TRBJ2-7, the V gene TRBV19, with 7 bases aligning to TRBD2. The CDR3 has 16 amino acids. Germline values: CDR1 LNHDA, CDR2 SQIVND (reference sequence). With V trimmed by 5 bases and J by 2 bases, 12 bases remained unmatched. In DNA form, the CDR3 reads TGTGCCAGTAGTCCTTATCTAGCGGAGTTCACCTACGAGCAGTACTTC. Translated, it gives CASSPYLAEFTYEQYF.

CDR3 bases: TGTGCCAGCAGCTCCAGGACGAATACCCGGGGCACTGAAGCTTTCTTT. It codes for CASSSRTNTRGTEAFF. The genes are TRBV7-8 and TRBJ1-1; D not resolved. The germline V and J ends were trimmed by 4 bases and 4 bases, with 19 bases remaining between them. This CDR3 has 16 amino acids. CDR1 is SGHVS, CDR2 FQNEAQ, per germline.